This T cell receptor (beta chain) was captured by sequencing in a study of blood T cell repertoires in COVID-19. For the study at large: Acute-phase and convalescent COVID-19 samples originated in the United States, Italy and Spain.

Sequencing used immunoSEQ multiplex PCR; TCRdb keeps in-frame clones, though not all of them. The sample carries roughly 59,000 clones, roughly 81% recorded once. V shed 5 bases, J shed 6 bases, and the junction held 3 bases outside the gene matches. CDR3 length: 13 residues. Germline V gene sequence: CDR1 SGHVS, CDR2 FQNEAQ. This clonotype was obtained from an older man with acute or convalescent COVID-19. Sequencing was done on a sample of peripheral blood. V is TRBV7-8 and J is TRBJ1-5; 8 bases match TRBD1. Here the CDR3 reads CASSPDRAQPQHF. CDR3 nucleotide sequence: TGTGCCAGCAGCCCGGACAGGGCTCAGCCCCAGCATTTT.